These 16 T cell receptor beta chains originate from one sample sequenced in a study of cytomegalovirus exposure and HLA in healthy donors. Both 60 Vbeta primers and 13 Jbeta primers went into the PCR. The protocol was immunoSEQ multiplex PCR, while the TCRdb copy is restricted to in-frame clones and leaves out a portion. Of around 53,000 clones listed, roughly 85% are singletons. What was sequenced was PBMCs. These receptors came from a man between 25 and 39 years old in good health and CMV-seronegative.

This clone appeared once. The chain is built from TRBV6-6 and TRBJ1-5; no firm D call. V was pared by 0 bases and J by 5 bases, with 14 bases between. Germline loops: CDR1 MNHNY, CDR2 SVGAGI (reference sequence). The CDR3 has 16 amino acids. This CDR3 reads CASSYSTRYNHQPQHF. Written as DNA, the CDR3 is TGTGCCAGCAGTTACTCGACTCGTTACAACCATCAGCCCCAGCATTTT.

The sample holds one count of this clone. The V gene is TRBV2, the J gene TRBJ2-7; D not certain. Per germline, CDR1 SNHLY and CDR2 FYNNEI. CDR3 length equals 14 residues. The V end was cut by 0 bases, the J end by 1 base, with 7 bases between. The CDR3, as DNA: TGTGCCAGCAGTGAAGCGAGGCCTTCCTACGAGCAGTACTTC. Translation gives CASSEARPSYEQYF.

V is TRBV18 and J is TRBJ2-1, with D possibly being TRBD1 (6 bases). The germline V gene has CDR1 KGHSH and CDR2 LQKENI. The CDR3 runs to 15 residues. The V gene lost 4 bases and the J gene lost 5 bases, with 15 bases spanning the gap. CDR3 sequence: CASSLTGSWDNEQFF. CDR3 in DNA: TGTGCCAGCTCACTTACAGGGAGTTGGGACAATGAGCAGTTCTTC.

This sequence joins TRBV27 and TRBJ1-2, with D hard to call. The CDR3 extends over 13 amino acids. V lost 3 bases, J lost 0 bases, and 5 bases lay in between. CDR1 is MNHEY, CDR2 SMNVEV, per germline (reference sequence). The CDR3 sequence: CASSFVPNYGYTF. Here the CDR3 DNA reads TGTGCCAGCAGTTTCGTCCCTAACTATGGCTACACCTTC.

V is TRBV9 and J is TRBJ1-3; D remains unclear. Germline V gene sequence: CDR1 SGDLS, CDR2 YYNGEE. Trimming stripped 4 bases from V and 5 bases from J, with 13 bases between. The CDR3 spans 14 residues. The CDR3 loop reads CASSPRDTRNTIYF. The CDR3 DNA sequence: TGTGCCAGCAGCCCCCGTGACACCCGAAACACCATATATTTT.

The rearrangement links TRBV5-6 to TRBJ1-6; 9 nucleotides agree with TRBD1. In germline, CDR1 is SGHDT, CDR2 YYEEEE. The CDR3 is made up of 15 amino acids. V lost 1 base, J lost 14 bases, and 10 bases stayed unmatched. The DNA of the CDR3 is TGTGCCAGCAGCTTGTTGACAGGGGGGACCAAGACCCTCCACTTT. Encoded protein: CASSLLTGGTKTLHF.

V is TRBV5-1 and J is TRBJ1-5; no firm D call. CDR3 size: 15 residues. The V end lost 0 bases, the J end lost 4 bases, and 11 bases lay between the germline ends. Looked up from germline, CDR1 is SGHRS and CDR2 is YFSETQ. DNA of the CDR3: TGCGCCAGCAGCTTGGCACCAGATCCAAATCAGCCCCAGCATTTT. Protein sequence: CASSLAPDPNQPQHF.

The CDR3, as DNA: TGTGCCTGGAGTGGACAGACGAATGAAAAACTGTTTTTT. Translated, it gives CAWSGQTNEKLFF. The rearrangement joins TRBV30 to TRBJ1-4; possibly TRBD1 for D (5 bases). The germline V gene encodes CDR1 GTSNPN and CDR2 SVGIG (reference sequence). Deletions cut 1 base from V and 5 bases from J, with 8 bases between. This CDR3 has 13 residues.

The chain is built from TRBV9 and TRBJ1-5; TRBD1 aligns across 9 bases. Germline-derived CDR1 and CDR2 are SGDLS and YYNGEE. The V and J ends lost 2 bases and 3 bases, in that order; junction bases with no gene match: 3. CDR3 length: 15 amino acids. CDR3 loop: CASSVGTGNNQPQHF. CDR3 DNA sequence: TGTGCCAGCAGCGTCGGGACAGGGAACAATCAGCCCCAGCATTTT.

The rearrangement uses TRBV2 and TRBJ1-6; 7 bases match TRBD1. Germline V gene data show CDR1 as SNHLY and CDR2 as FYNNEI. Trimming cost V 2 bases and J 8 bases; bases outside gene matches: 6. The CDR3 is 15 residues long. CDR3 protein: CASSEMGDSYSPLHF. CDR3 DNA sequence: TGTGCCAGCAGTGAAATGGGGGACAGCTATTCACCCCTCCACTTT.

The chain carries TRBV28 and TRBJ2-3, with D possibly being TRBD2 (6 bases). The CDR3 extends over 15 amino acids. Trimming stripped 2 bases from V and 5 bases from J, with 14 bases between. CDR1 and CDR2 from the germline V gene are MDHEN and SYDVKM. The CDR3 sequence is CASSLGGVVGDTQYF. DNA for the CDR3: TGTGCCAGCAGTTTAGGAGGGGTAGTGGGAGATACGCAGTATTTT.

In its sample, this clone was seen a few times. The rearrangement uses TRBV5-1 and TRBJ2-1; a weak D match, TRBD1 (6 bases). Germline CDR1 is SGHRS and CDR2 is YFSETQ. The CDR3 is 13 amino acids. V lost 7 bases and J 3 bases, leaving 11 bases between the germline ends. Here the CDR3 reads CASGRTDYNEQFF. DNA for the CDR3: TGCGCCAGCGGCAGGACAGACTACAATGAGCAGTTCTTC. The complete variable domain, with remaining parts taken from reference TRBV5-1 and TRBJ2-1, reads KAGVTQTPRYLIKTRGQQVTLSCSPISGHRSVSWYQQTPGQGLQFLFEYFSETQRNKGNFPGRFSGRQFSNSRSEMNVSTLELGDSALYLCASGRTDYNEQFFGPGTRLTVL.

The chain employs TRBV7-8 and TRBJ1-5; TRBD1 matches 7 bases. This CDR3 has 17 residues. Per the germline V gene, CDR1 is SGHVS and CDR2 is FQNEAQ. V shed 1 base and J 5 bases; nucleotides not matched to a gene: 11. CDR3 region: CASSLDPGTVSYQPQHF. CDR3 nucleotide sequence: TGTGCCAGCAGCTTAGATCCAGGGACAGTCTCCTATCAGCCCCAGCATTTT. The full variable domain, in which reference TRBV7-8 and TRBJ1-5 provide the parts outside the CDR3, is GAGVSQSPRYKVAKRGQDVALRCDPISGHVSLFWYQQALGQGPEFLTYFQNEAQLDKSGLPSDRFFAERPEGSVSTLKIQRTQQEDSAVYLCASSLDPGTVSYQPQHFGDGTRLSIL.

The rearrangement joins TRBV5-6 to TRBJ2-1, with TRBD1 matching 11 bases. This CDR3 is 15 amino acids long. The V and J ends lost 4 bases and 6 bases, in that order; junction bases with no gene match: 6. The germline CDR1 and CDR2 sequences are SGHDT and YYEEEE. The DNA of the CDR3 is TGTGCCAGCAGCCCGGTCGGGACAGGGGGCAATGAGCAGTTCTTC. Protein product: CASSPVGTGGNEQFF.

V is TRBV6-5 and J is TRBJ1-6; 7 bases map to TRBD1. The germline V gene encodes CDR1 MNHEY and CDR2 SVGAGI. The CDR3 totals 15 residues. Trimming removed 2 bases from V and 5 bases from J; junction bases left unmatched: 3. The CDR3 nucleotides read TGTGCCAGCAGTTACCGGGACAGCAATAATTCACCCCTCCACTTT. Translating gives CASSYRDSNNSPLHF.

The chain recombines TRBV7-9 with TRBJ2-5; D unclear. The better agreement between TRBJ2-7 and the DNA end casts doubt on the J call. The CDR3 is made up of 14 amino acids. CDR1 is SEHNR, CDR2 FQNEAQ, per germline (reference sequence). CDR3 bases: TGTGCCAGCAGCTTAGCGTCCCTTTCCTACGAGCAGTACTTC. It encodes CASSLASLSYEQYF.